The sequence of this TCR beta chain was determined in a study of response to subunit inactivated influenza vaccine. Whole-study findings and limits: It was suggested by the authors that few new T cells are recruited by each seasonal influenza vaccination.

The V gene's germline CDR1 is MDHEN and CDR2 SYDVKM. This CDR3 has 13 amino acids. Deletions cut 5 bases from V and 6 bases from J, with 14 bases between. Each CDR3 protein is one row after TCRdb ran MiXCR on the RT-PCR reads. Of roughly 790,000 distinct CDR3 sequences in the sample, around 20% are singletons; the top ten hold roughly 10%. This clonotype appeared a few times. Its matching antigen is unknown. The sample consisted of PBMCs from blood, taken 5 to 6 days after vaccination. The clonotype was recovered from a man over 45 who received an inactivated influenza vaccine. The V call is TRBV28, the J call TRBJ2-7; no reliable D call. In nucleotides, the CDR3 is TGTGCCAGCAGTCCGATGTGGGGTGGCGAGCAGTACTTC. Its protein product is CASSPMWGGEQYF.